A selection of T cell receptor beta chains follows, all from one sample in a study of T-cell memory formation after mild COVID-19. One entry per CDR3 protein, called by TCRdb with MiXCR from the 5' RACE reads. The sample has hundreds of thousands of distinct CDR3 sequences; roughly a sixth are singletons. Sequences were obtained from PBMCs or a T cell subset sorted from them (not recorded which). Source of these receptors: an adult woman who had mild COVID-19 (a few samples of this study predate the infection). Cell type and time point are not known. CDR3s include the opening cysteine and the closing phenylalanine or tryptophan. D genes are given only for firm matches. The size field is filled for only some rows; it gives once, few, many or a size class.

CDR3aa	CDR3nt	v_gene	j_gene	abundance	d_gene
CASSPPGLAGEETQYF	TGTGCCAGCAGCCCACCGGGACTAGCGGGGGAAGAGACCCAGTACTTC	TRBV7-9	TRBJ2-5	.	TRBD2
CASRGLGANVLTF	TGTGCCAGCAGGGGGCTCGGGGCCAACGTCCTGACTTTC	TRBV6-5	TRBJ2-6	.	.
CATSDLSGMGNEQFF	TGTGCCACCAGTGATTTATCAGGGATGGGCAATGAGCAGTTCTTC	TRBV24-1	TRBJ2-1	.	.
CASSSDSGNEQFF	TGCGCCAGCAGCTCGGACTCCGGGAATGAGCAGTTCTTC	TRBV5-1	TRBJ2-1	.	.
CASSVRRSNNYGYTF	TGTGCCAGCAGTGTACGACGGTCTAATAACTATGGCTACACCTTC	TRBV2	TRBJ1-2	few	.
CASSGLPEGWDRASYEQYF	TGTGCCAGCAGCGGACTCCCAGAAGGCTGGGACAGAGCCTCCTACGAGCAGTACTTC	TRBV7-9	TRBJ2-7	many	TRBD1
CASSQDLGGAGGGYTF	TGTGCCAGCAGCCAAGATCTGGGGGGCGCTGGTGGTGGCTACACCTTC	TRBV4-2	TRBJ1-2	few	.
CASSQPRGGNTEAFF	TGTGCCAGCAGCCAGCCAAGGGGGGGAAACACTGAAGCTTTCTTT	TRBV3-1	TRBJ1-1	few	.
CASSPKSATEAFF	TGTGCCAGCTCACCAAAGAGCGCTACTGAAGCTTTCTTT	TRBV18	TRBJ1-1	.	.
CSARDLGQGDGYTF	TGCAGTGCTAGAGATCTCGGACAGGGTGACGGCTACACCTTC	TRBV20-1	TRBJ1-2	.	TRBD1
CASSQEGASGRTGELFF	TGTGCCAGCAGCCAAGAGGGGGCTAGCGGGCGGACCGGGGAGCTGTTTTTT	TRBV4-2	TRBJ2-2	.	TRBD2
CASSSWGNTEAFF	TGTGCCAGCAGCAGCTGGGGGAACACTGAAGCTTTCTTT	TRBV7-2	TRBJ1-1	many	.
CASSTRLAGEVNHEQFF	TGTGCCAGTAGTACACGACTAGCGGGAGAGGTGAACCATGAGCAGTTCTTC	TRBV19	TRBJ2-1	few	TRBD2
CASSFLGGGSDEQFF	TGCGCCAGCAGCTTTTTAGGCGGGGGGTCGGATGAGCAGTTCTTC	TRBV5-1	TRBJ2-1	.	TRBD2
CASSHSSRSVGNTEAFF	TGTGCCAGCAGCCACAGTTCTCGGTCAGTAGGTAACACTGAAGCTTTCTTT	TRBV7-3	TRBJ1-1	.	.
CASSSGQGLSHTEAFF	TGCGCCAGCAGCTCGGGACAGGGATTATCTCACACTGAAGCTTTCTTT	TRBV5-1	TRBJ1-1	few	TRBD1
CASSLVRNNEQFF	TGTGCCAGCAGCTTAGTCAGAAACAATGAGCAGTTCTTC	TRBV7-3	TRBJ2-1	few	.
CASSPYGSGPLGQFF	TGTGCCAGCAGCCCGTACGGGTCAGGACCTTTGGGGCAGTTCTTC	TRBV3-1	TRBJ2-1	.	.
CASSLMTSGGANEQFF	TGTGCCAGCAGCTTGATGACTAGCGGGGGGGCGAATGAGCAGTTCTTC	TRBV5-6	TRBJ2-1	.	TRBD2
CASSYSRDTQYF	TGTGCCAGCAGTTACTCGAGGGATACGCAGTATTTT	TRBV6-2/TRBV6-3	TRBJ2-3	.	.
CATTPGLAVKETQYF	TGTGCCACCACCCCCGGACTAGCGGTAAAAGAGACCCAGTACTTC	TRBV15	TRBJ2-5	few	TRBD2
CASSQVTSGETQYF	TGTGCCAGCAGCCAAGTCACTAGCGGTGAGACCCAGTACTTC	TRBV4-2	TRBJ2-5	.	TRBD2
CASSFGQLYEQYF	TGTGCCAGCAGTTTCGGGCAGCTCTACGAGCAGTACTTC	TRBV12-3/TRBV12-4	TRBJ2-7	few	.
CASSIGSPSYNEQFF	TGTGCCAGCAGTATAGGTTCACCCTCCTACAATGAGCAGTTCTTC	TRBV12-3/TRBV12-4	TRBJ2-1	few	.
CATGGQQTNQPQHF	TGTGCCACAGGGGGACAGCAGACCAATCAGCCCCAGCATTTT	TRBV10-3	TRBJ1-5	.	TRBD1
CASRSVGRGGTDTQYF	TGTGCCAGCAGATCAGTAGGAAGGGGAGGGACAGATACGCAGTATTTT	TRBV6-2/TRBV6-3	TRBJ2-3	few	TRBD2
CASRAYNEQFF	TGTGCCAGCAGAGCATACAATGAGCAGTTCTTC	TRBV27	TRBJ2-1	many	.
CASSYSGTGNYGYTF	TGTGCCAGCAGCTACTCCGGGACAGGAAACTATGGCTACACCTTC	TRBV11-2	TRBJ1-2	.	TRBD1
CASKRQDTEAFF	TGTGCCAGCAAGAGACAAGACACTGAAGCTTTCTTT	TRBV6-5	TRBJ1-1	.	.
CASSPGWELFF	TGTGCCAGCAGCCCGGGGTGGGAGCTGTTTTTT	TRBV7-9	TRBJ2-2	few	.
CASSFSGGYTF	TGTGCCAGCAGCTTTTCGGGGGGCTACACCTTC	TRBV11-2	TRBJ1-2	few	.
CASSPPVGLATARFF	TGTGCCAGCAGTCCCCCTGTTGGTCTAGCCACAGCCCGGTTCTTC	TRBV12-3/TRBV12-4	TRBJ2-1	.	.
CASSLLRSTYNEQFF	TGTGCCAGCAGTTTGTTGCGTTCCACCTACAATGAGCAGTTCTTC	TRBV27	TRBJ2-1	few	.
CASSVRGLADNEQFF	TGTGCCAGCAGCGTAAGAGGACTAGCGGATAATGAGCAGTTCTTC	TRBV9	TRBJ2-1	few	TRBD2
CASSYSRGARYNYGYTF	TGTGCCAGCAGTTACTCGCGGGGGGCCAGATATAACTATGGCTACACCTTC	TRBV6-5	TRBJ1-2	few	.
CASSHRPQPRYEQYF	TGTGCCAGCAGCCATCGCCCGCAACCACGATACGAGCAGTACTTC	TRBV3-1	TRBJ2-7	few	.
CASRDSLSGANVLTF	TGTGCCAGCCGGGACAGTCTCTCTGGGGCCAACGTCCTGACTTTC	TRBV27	TRBJ2-6	few	TRBD1
CASSKGTSVSYNEQFF	TGTGCCAGCAGCAAGGGGACGAGCGTCTCCTACAATGAGCAGTTCTTC	TRBV7-9	TRBJ2-1	.	.